This record concerns one TCR beta chain sequence. Original handling: Using reference gene primer amplification, nucleated cell counts were estimated. Repertoires were generated with immunoSEQ multiplex PCR, while TCRdb's copy carries only in-frame clones and drops some. V and J calls and clone size are those listed in that table; D and trimming were worked out from the DNA. Altogether about 210,000 clones are present, roughly 82% being singletons, with the ten largest covering about 2.3%. The data originate from a study of blood T cell repertoires in COVID-19. Study-level background: Some COVID-19 samples were acute and others convalescent; all came from the United States, Italy and Spain. Sources were T cells, B-cell-depleted T cells, or PBMCs; the material itself was cDNA or gDNA.

The CDR3 is 14 residues long. Trimming shortened V by 2 bases and J by 10 bases, and 15 bases separated the two germline ends. The germline V gene has CDR1 PRHDT and CDR2 FYEKMQ (reference sequence). The chain couples TRBV13 to TRBJ2-1, with D possibly being TRBD1 (5 bases). Sequencing used peripheral blood. The TCR comes from a man aged 40-49 years who had recovered from COVID-19. The CDR3 protein is CASSLQTKKGEQFF. CDR3 bases: TGTGCCAGCAGCTTACAGACCAAAAAGGGGGAGCAGTTCTTC.